Listed below are T cell receptor beta chains from one sample, sequenced in a study of T cell responses to AZD1222 COVID-19 vaccine. The repertoire was sequenced with immunoSEQ multiplex PCR; TCRdb's copy has only in-frame clones and lacks some. The sample shows 120,000 to 150,000 clones, approximately 87% of them seen only once. This material consisted of peripheral blood, taken 28 days after the second AZD1222 dose. These receptors all stem from an adult who received the AZD1222 COVID-19 vaccine. CDR3s include the opening cysteine and the closing phenylalanine or tryptophan. A D gene is named only where the DNA matches it firmly. Some rows have no size entry. The others give once, few or many, or a class for an expanded clone.

clone size: NA
J gene: TRBJ2-5
D gene: TRBD2
V gene: TRBV24-1
CDR3 DNA: TGTGCCACCAGTGATTGGACCTCTAGCGGGGAGACCCAGTACTTC
CDR3 protein: CATSDWTSSGETQYF

clone size: NA
J gene: TRBJ1-5
D gene: TRBD1
V gene: TRBV10-3
CDR3 DNA: TGTGCCATCAGTCCGGGACAGGCACAACCCAACAATCAGCCCCAGCATTTT
CDR3 protein: CAISPGQAQPNNQPQHF

clone size: NA
J gene: TRBJ1-1
D gene: NA
V gene: TRBV6-6
CDR3 DNA: TGTGCCAGCAGTCGGGAGACTGAAGCTTTCTTT
CDR3 protein: CASSRETEAFF

clone size: NA
J gene: TRBJ1-1
D gene: NA
V gene: TRBV5-4
CDR3 DNA: TGTGCCAGCAGCTTGCCAACGCTGAACACTGAAGCTTTCTTT
CDR3 protein: CASSLPTLNTEAFF

clone size: NA
J gene: TRBJ1-1
D gene: TRBD1
V gene: TRBV28
CDR3 DNA: TGTGCCAGCAGTTTCCGACAGGGGGCGAGGGCTGAAGCTTTCTTT
CDR3 protein: CASSFRQGARAEAFF

clone size: NA
J gene: TRBJ1-2
D gene: TRBD1
V gene: TRBV10-3
CDR3 DNA: TGTGCCATCAGTGAGTTGACAGGGGGTAGTAATGGCTACACCTTC
CDR3 protein: CAISELTGGSNGYTF

clone size: NA
J gene: TRBJ2-1
D gene: TRBD2
V gene: TRBV18
CDR3 DNA: TGTGCCAGCTCACCCTCTAGCGGCAATGAGCAGTTCTTC
CDR3 protein: CASSPSSGNEQFF

clone size: NA
J gene: TRBJ2-1
D gene: NA
V gene: TRBV15
CDR3 DNA: TGTGCCACCAGCAGAGTCGCGGGCCAGAGGCGAAGTGAGCAGTTCTTC
CDR3 protein: CATSRVAGQRRSEQFF

clone size: few
J gene: TRBJ2-2
D gene: NA
V gene: TRBV19
CDR3 DNA: TGTGCCAGTAGGAAACAGGCGATCGGGGAGCTGTTTTTT
CDR3 protein: CASRKQAIGELFF

clone size: NA
J gene: TRBJ2-3
D gene: TRBD2
V gene: TRBV3-1/TRBV3-2
CDR3 DNA: TGTGCCAGCAGCCAACGAGCGGGGGGTTATTCTAGCACAGATACGCAGTATTTT
CDR3 protein: CASSQRAGGYSSTDTQYF

clone size: NA
J gene: TRBJ1-1
D gene: NA
V gene: TRBV11-2
CDR3 DNA: TGTGCCAGCAGCTTAGTGGCAGCCTTGAACACTGAAGCTTTCTTT
CDR3 protein: CASSLVAALNTEAFF

clone size: NA
J gene: TRBJ2-1
D gene: TRBD2
V gene: TRBV3-1/TRBV3-2
CDR3 DNA: TGTGCCAGCAGCCGCGGACTAGCGGTGAACTCCTACAATGAGCAGTTCTTC
CDR3 protein: CASSRGLAVNSYNEQFF

clone size: NA
J gene: TRBJ1-1
D gene: TRBD1
V gene: TRBV7-9
CDR3 DNA: TGTGCCAGCAGCACCCGGACAGGGTTGGACACTGAAGCTTTCTTT
CDR3 protein: CASSTRTGLDTEAFF

clone size: NA
J gene: TRBJ1-1
D gene: TRBD1
V gene: TRBV7-8
CDR3 DNA: TGTGCCAGCAGCTTTGTCCGGGACAGGGTTTCATTACGGAACACTGAAGCTTTCTTT
CDR3 protein: CASSFVRDRVSLRNTEAFF

clone size: NA
J gene: TRBJ1-2
D gene: NA
V gene: TRBV3-1/TRBV3-2
CDR3 DNA: TGTGCCAGCAGCCCGCTTGGCTATGGCTACACCTTC
CDR3 protein: CASSPLGYGYTF

clone size: medium-sized
J gene: TRBJ2-1
D gene: NA
V gene: TRBV27
CDR3 DNA: TGTGCCAGCAGTATTATAGGGGATGAGCAGTTCTTC
CDR3 protein: CASSIIGDEQFF

clone size: NA
J gene: TRBJ1-1
D gene: NA
V gene: TRBV5-1
CDR3 DNA: TGCGCCAGCAGCTCGGGACACAACACTGAAGCTTTCTTT
CDR3 protein: CASSSGHNTEAFF

clone size: few
J gene: TRBJ1-1
D gene: NA
V gene: TRBV6-5
CDR3 DNA: TGTGCCAGCAGTTACGGGCGGGGGGCTTTCTTT
CDR3 protein: CASSYGRGAFF

clone size: NA
J gene: TRBJ1-6
D gene: NA
V gene: TRBV4-1
CDR3 DNA: TGCGCCAGCAGCCAAGATGGGGGGTTATCACCCCTCCACTTT
CDR3 protein: CASSQDGGLSPLHF

clone size: NA
J gene: TRBJ2-1
D gene: TRBD1
V gene: TRBV19
CDR3 DNA: TGTGCCAGTAGTATAATGCCGGGACAGGGTGGGAATGAGCAGTTCTTC
CDR3 protein: CASSIMPGQGGNEQFF

clone size: NA
J gene: TRBJ2-1
D gene: NA
V gene: TRBV28
CDR3 DNA: TGTGCCAGCAAGACGGGACTGTACAATGAGCAGTTCTTC
CDR3 protein: CASKTGLYNEQFF

clone size: NA
J gene: TRBJ2-3
D gene: TRBD2
V gene: TRBV9
CDR3 DNA: TGTGCCAGCAGCCTCAAAGGGAGCGGGAGTGGAGGAGATACGCAGTATTTT
CDR3 protein: CASSLKGSGSGGDTQYF

clone size: NA
J gene: TRBJ2-2
D gene: NA
V gene: TRBV11-3
CDR3 DNA: TGTGCCAGCAGCTTAGTGGCTACCGGGGAGCTGTTTTTT
CDR3 protein: CASSLVATGELFF

clone size: NA
J gene: TRBJ1-5
D gene: NA
V gene: TRBV28
CDR3 DNA: TGTGCCAGCAGTTTGGCATGGGACCGACGGGATTATAGCAATCAGCCCCAGCATTTT
CDR3 protein: CASSLAWDRRDYSNQPQHF

clone size: NA
J gene: TRBJ2-1
D gene: TRBD2
V gene: TRBV7-2
CDR3 DNA: TGTGCCAGCAGCTTATTGGGGACTAGCGGTGCGTACAATGAGCAGTTCTTC
CDR3 protein: CASSLLGTSGAYNEQFF

clone size: NA
J gene: TRBJ2-7
D gene: NA
V gene: TRBV11-2
CDR3 DNA: TGTGCCAGCAGCAACCCCGGGCAGGCAAACTACGAGCAGTACTTC
CDR3 protein: CASSNPGQANYEQYF

clone size: NA
J gene: TRBJ1-1
D gene: NA
V gene: TRBV7-9
CDR3 DNA: TGTGCCAGCAGTAAAGGAGGGGTAGGGAGAGCTTTCTTT
CDR3 protein: CASSKGGVGRAFF

clone size: NA
J gene: TRBJ1-3
D gene: NA
V gene: TRBV5-4
CDR3 DNA: TGTGCCAGCAGCTTGGCAGGGGCTGGAAACACCATATATTTT
CDR3 protein: CASSLAGAGNTIYF

clone size: NA
J gene: TRBJ2-7
D gene: NA
V gene: TRBV10-2
CDR3 DNA: TGCGCCAGCAGTGTGGACCCTTATGGCTACCCCTACGAGCAGTACTTC
CDR3 protein: CASSVDPYGYPYEQYF

clone size: NA
J gene: TRBJ2-1
D gene: TRBD1
V gene: TRBV7-9
CDR3 DNA: TGTGCCAGCAGCTTCAGCCGGACAGGGTCCTACAATGAGCAGTTCTTC
CDR3 protein: CASSFSRTGSYNEQFF

clone size: NA
J gene: TRBJ1-2
D gene: NA
V gene: TRBV10-3
CDR3 DNA: TGTGCCATCAGTGAGTCGTCAGATGGCTACACCTTC
CDR3 protein: CAISESSDGYTF

clone size: NA
J gene: TRBJ2-1
D gene: NA
V gene: TRBV7-9
CDR3 DNA: TGTGCCAGCAGCTTAGTTCCAGCGGTGGAATACAGTGAGCAGTTCTTC
CDR3 protein: CASSLVPAVEYSEQFF

clone size: NA
J gene: TRBJ2-1
D gene: NA
V gene: TRBV3-1/TRBV3-2
CDR3 DNA: TGTGCCAGCAGCCTGACCTTTGATGAGCAGTTCTTC
CDR3 protein: CASSLTFDEQFF

clone size: once
J gene: TRBJ1-5
D gene: NA
V gene: TRBV7-2
CDR3 DNA: TGTGCCAGCAGCTTAGGCGGATTGGGGCCCCAGCATTTT
CDR3 protein: CASSLGGLGPQHF

clone size: NA
J gene: TRBJ1-2
D gene: NA
V gene: TRBV28
CDR3 DNA: TGTGCCAGCAGGAAACCGGGAGGCCTCTATGGCTACACCTTC
CDR3 protein: CASRKPGGLYGYTF

clone size: NA
J gene: TRBJ1-1
D gene: NA
V gene: TRBV21-1
CDR3 DNA: TGTGCCAGCAGTCCAGGGGCTAGACAGGGCCCCTTGAACACTGAAGCTTTCTTT
CDR3 protein: CASSPGARQGPLNTEAFF

clone size: NA
J gene: TRBJ2-5
D gene: TRBD1
V gene: TRBV10-3
CDR3 DNA: TGTGCCATCAGACTCGGACAGGGACAAGAGACCCAGTACTTC
CDR3 protein: CAIRLGQGQETQYF

clone size: NA
J gene: TRBJ2-2
D gene: NA
V gene: TRBV7-7
CDR3 DNA: TGTGCCAGCAAAAAAGTGAACACCGGGGAGCTGTTTTTT
CDR3 protein: CASKKVNTGELFF

clone size: NA
J gene: TRBJ1-1
D gene: TRBD1
V gene: TRBV7-9
CDR3 DNA: TGTGCCAGCAGCTTTCCGGACAGGGGTGAAGCTTTCTTT
CDR3 protein: CASSFPDRGEAFF

clone size: NA
J gene: TRBJ1-1
D gene: NA
V gene: TRBV5-1
CDR3 DNA: TGCGCCAGCAGCTTAGCCAGTATGAACACTGAAGCTTTCTTT
CDR3 protein: CASSLASMNTEAFF

clone size: NA
J gene: TRBJ2-6
D gene: NA
V gene: TRBV5-4
CDR3 DNA: TGTGCCAGCAGCCCGGTAGCGTCTGGGGCCAACGTCCTGACTTTC
CDR3 protein: CASSPVASGANVLTF

clone size: NA
J gene: TRBJ2-1
D gene: NA
V gene: TRBV5-6
CDR3 DNA: TGTGCCAGCAGCTCCCCCCGGGACACCGCGTTCTTC
CDR3 protein: CASSSPRDTAFF

clone size: NA
J gene: TRBJ1-1
D gene: NA
V gene: TRBV28
CDR3 DNA: TGTGCCAGCAGTCCCCGGCGGCCGAACACTGAAGCTTTCTTT
CDR3 protein: CASSPRRPNTEAFF

clone size: NA
J gene: TRBJ1-6
D gene: NA
V gene: TRBV4-2
CDR3 DNA: TGTGCCAGCAGCCAAGAAGCAAATCCCTTAAATTCACCCCTCCACTTT
CDR3 protein: CASSQEANPLNSPLHF

clone size: NA
J gene: TRBJ1-4
D gene: NA
V gene: TRBV2
CDR3 DNA: TGTGCCAGCAGTGAGCGAGGTGTTGAAAAACTGTTTTTT
CDR3 protein: CASSERGVEKLFF

clone size: NA
J gene: TRBJ1-6
D gene: NA
V gene: TRBV18
CDR3 DNA: TGTGCCAGCTCACCAGGAGGGAATTCACCCCTCCACTTT
CDR3 protein: CASSPGGNSPLHF

clone size: NA
J gene: TRBJ2-2
D gene: NA
V gene: TRBV5-1
CDR3 DNA: TGCGCCAGCAGCTTGGGGGGGAGCATCCCCAACACCGGGGAGCTGTTTTTT
CDR3 protein: CASSLGGSIPNTGELFF

clone size: NA
J gene: TRBJ2-3
D gene: NA
V gene: TRBV5-4
CDR3 DNA: TGTGCCAGCAGCTTAGCTAGCGCCGGAGGGGTCCCTAGCACAGATACGCAGTATTTT
CDR3 protein: CASSLASAGGVPSTDTQYF

clone size: NA
J gene: TRBJ1-6
D gene: TRBD1
V gene: TRBV6-5
CDR3 DNA: TGTGCCAGCAGTACCGCCGGGACAGGGGGTTCACCCCTCCACTTT
CDR3 protein: CASSTAGTGGSPLHF

clone size: once
J gene: TRBJ2-3
D gene: NA
V gene: TRBV19
CDR3 DNA: TGTGCCAGTAGTATAGCAGGCACAGATACGCAGTATTTT
CDR3 protein: CASSIAGTDTQYF

clone size: NA
J gene: TRBJ1-4
D gene: NA
V gene: TRBV3-1/TRBV3-2
CDR3 DNA: TGTGCCAGCAGCCAAGGGAAGGGGAAGACTAATGAAAAACTGTTTTTT
CDR3 protein: CASSQGKGKTNEKLFF

clone size: NA
J gene: TRBJ1-5
D gene: TRBD1
V gene: TRBV18
CDR3 DNA: TGTGCCAGCTCACCCGACAGGGGAGGCAATCAGCCCCAGCATTTT
CDR3 protein: CASSPDRGGNQPQHF

clone size: NA
J gene: TRBJ1-4
D gene: NA
V gene: TRBV14
CDR3 DNA: TGTGCCAGCAGTCTCTACCGGGGGGAAAAACTGTTTTTT
CDR3 protein: CASSLYRGEKLFF

clone size: NA
J gene: TRBJ1-1
D gene: TRBD1
V gene: TRBV11-2
CDR3 DNA: TGTGCCAGCAGCTCAATCAGGGGGCTGGAGACTGAAGCTTTCTTT
CDR3 protein: CASSSIRGLETEAFF

clone size: NA
J gene: TRBJ1-1
D gene: NA
V gene: TRBV27
CDR3 DNA: TGTGCCAGCAGCCCACTTGTGGGTAGAGCTTTCTTT
CDR3 protein: CASSPLVGRAFF

clone size: NA
J gene: TRBJ1-6
D gene: NA
V gene: TRBV6-6
CDR3 DNA: TGTGCCAGCAGTTCCGGGGCTAATTCACCCCTCCACTTT
CDR3 protein: CASSSGANSPLHF

clone size: NA
J gene: TRBJ2-7
D gene: TRBD2
V gene: TRBV19
CDR3 DNA: TGTGCCAGTAAACAGGTGGCGGGAGCCCCGGGTGAGCAGTACTTC
CDR3 protein: CASKQVAGAPGEQYF

clone size: NA
J gene: TRBJ1-6
D gene: NA
V gene: TRBV10-3
CDR3 DNA: TGTGCCATCAGTGAAAGGGATGCGGGGAATTCACCCCTCCACTTT
CDR3 protein: CAISERDAGNSPLHF

clone size: NA
J gene: TRBJ2-1
D gene: NA
V gene: TRBV11-2
CDR3 DNA: TGTGCCAGCAGATTAGCGTCGAATGAGCAGTTCTTC
CDR3 protein: CASRLASNEQFF

clone size: NA
J gene: TRBJ1-2
D gene: NA
V gene: TRBV6-4
CDR3 DNA: TGTGCCAGCAGCCCCGTGGACGGAGGACGTGGCTACACCTTC
CDR3 protein: CASSPVDGGRGYTF